Listed below are T cell receptor beta chains from one sample, sequenced in a study of CD8+CD57+ T cells in acquired aplastic anemia. TCRdb recomputed calls from the reads with MiXCR, one row per CDR3 protein. The sample includes 160,000 or so distinct CDR3 sequences, 47% of them seen just once. Specimen: sorted CD4+, CD8+, or CD8+CD57+ T cells (not recorded which) from PBMCs. Receptor source: a human donor with aplastic anemia. The CDR3 runs from the conserved cysteine through the conserved F or W. The D gene is left open where the match is weak. Clone size is stated in some rows and not others, as once, few, many or a class when expanded.

V	size	J	D	CDR3	DNA
TRBV10-3	.	TRBJ1-6	.	CATGTDNSPLHF	TGTGCCACCGGGACGGACAATTCACCCCTCCACTTT
TRBV27	few	TRBJ1-4	TRBD1	CASSLGPGQGNEKLFF	TGTGCCAGCAGTTTAGGCCCGGGACAGGGAAATGAAAAACTGTTTTTT
TRBV20-1	.	TRBJ1-2	TRBD1	CSARAPGQGFYGYTF	TGCAGTGCTAGAGCACCGGGACAGGGGTTCTATGGCTACACCTTC
TRBV10-3	many	TRBJ1-4	TRBD1	CARAGQEGNEKLFF	TGTGCCAGAGCCGGACAGGAGGGGAATGAAAAACTGTTTTTT
TRBV10-3	many	TRBJ2-1	TRBD2	CAISAVGGSSGEQFF	TGTGCCATCAGCGCAGTTGGCGGGAGCTCGGGTGAGCAGTTCTTC
TRBV11-1	.	TRBJ2-1	TRBD1	CASSLSLGQGYNEQFF	TGTGCCAGCAGCTTAAGTCTGGGACAGGGGTACAATGAGCAGTTCTTC
TRBV19	many	TRBJ2-1	.	CASSMGGAGKFHEQFF	TGTGCCAGTAGTATGGGGGGCGCGGGTAAGTTCCATGAGCAGTTCTTC
TRBV27	.	TRBJ1-1	.	CASNPTRNTEAFF	TGTGCCAGCAACCCTACAAGGAACACTGAAGCTTTCTTT
TRBV15	.	TRBJ1-3	.	CATSRDGRAVSGNTIYF	TGTGCCACCAGCAGAGATGGACGGGCCGTCTCTGGAAACACCATATATTTT
TRBV7-2	many	TRBJ1-3	.	CASSLARGGNTIYF	TGTGCCAGCAGCTTAGCGCGAGGGGGGAACACCATATATTTT
TRBV7-2	.	TRBJ2-1	.	CVSSSMGEQFF	TGTGTCAGCAGCTCTATGGGTGAGCAGTTCTTC
TRBV9	.	TRBJ1-1	.	CASSVVPGAYTEAFF	TGTGCCAGCAGCGTAGTCCCAGGGGCCTACACTGAAGCTTTCTTT
TRBV7-6	once	TRBJ2-5	.	CASSLSIQYF	TGTGCCAGCAGCTTGTCCATCCAGTACTTC
TRBV9	many	TRBJ1-3	.	CASSVGATGSGNTIYF	TGTGCCAGCAGCGTAGGGGCTACGGGCTCTGGAAACACCATATATTTT
TRBV11-2	.	TRBJ2-2	TRBD2	CASSFRLAGGHSTGELFF	TGTGCCAGCAGCTTTCGACTAGCGGGAGGACATAGCACCGGGGAGCTGTTTTTT
TRBV2	.	TRBJ2-7	.	CASSERQYF	TGTGCCAGCAGTGAGAGGCAGTACTTC
TRBV29-1	once	TRBJ2-3	.	CSVEGGVPGDTQYF	TGCAGCGTTGAGGGGGGAGTCCCGGGCGATACGCAGTATTTT
TRBV7-9	.	TRBJ1-4	.	CASRYGGRNEKLFF	TGTGCCAGCAGGTATGGAGGAAGGAATGAAAAACTGTTTTTT
TRBV5-1	many	TRBJ2-3	TRBD1	CASSSGDRASTDTQYF	TGCGCCAGCAGCTCGGGGGACAGGGCTTCCACAGATACGCAGTATTTT
TRBV7-6	many	TRBJ2-7	TRBD2	CASSLGTSGGSYEQYF	TGTGCCAGCAGCTTAGGTACTAGCGGGGGGTCCTACGAGCAGTACTTC
TRBV19	few	TRBJ2-7	.	CASSTLPGHEQYF	TGTGCCAGTAGTACCCTACCGGGCCACGAGCAGTACTTC
TRBV7-6	many	TRBJ2-1	.	CASSLDITSYNEQFF	TGTGCCAGCAGCTTAGACATCACCTCATACAATGAGCAGTTCTTC